The next 24 T cell receptor beta chains were all read from a single sample in a study of radiotherapy plus CTLA-4 blockade in lung cancer. Repertoires were generated with immunoSEQ multiplex PCR, while TCRdb's copy carries only in-frame clones and drops some. Of roughly 110,000 clones listed, 85% to 90% were seen once; the top ten hold 2.4%. The sequencing here drew on peripheral blood, taken from a patient treated with radiotherapy plus ipilimumab. The origin of the receptors is a human donor with non-small cell lung cancer that progressed on radiotherapy plus ipilimumab. Some clones in this sample may be carry-over from other donors' samples.

J is TRBJ1-6 and V is TRBV25-1; D gene ambiguous. The CDR3 contains 14 residues. Trimming cost V 1 base and J 10 bases, with 11 bases left between them. CDR1 is MGHDK, CDR2 SYGVNS, per germline. CDR3 nucleotide sequence: TGTGCCAGCAGTGAATCCTTTGGATACTCACCCCTCCACTTT. Amino acid sequence: CASSESFGYSPLHF.

V usage is TRBV4-2 and J usage is TRBJ2-4; D perhaps matches TRBD1 (6 bases). The CDR3 runs to 12 residues. V was shortened by 2 bases and J by 7 bases, with 6 bases between the two germline ends. The germline V gene has CDR1 LGHNA and CDR2 YNFKEQ. DNA for the CDR3: TGTGCCAGCAGCCAACAGGGGAACATTCAGTACTTC. This codes for CASSQQGNIQYF.

The V call is TRBV27, the J call TRBJ2-7; maybe TRBD2 (6 bases). The germline CDR1 and CDR2 sequences are MNHEY and SMNVEV (reference sequence). The CDR3 is 13 amino acids. The V end was cut by 3 bases, the J end by 2 bases, with 8 bases between. CDR3 in amino acids: CASSFSGPYEQYF. The CDR3 bases are TGTGCCAGCAGTTTCAGCGGGCCCTACGAGCAGTACTTC.

The chain recombines TRBV5-1 with TRBJ1-5, with no clear D. The CDR3 is made up of 13 amino acids. Germline loops: CDR1 SGHRS, CDR2 YFSETQ. The V end was cut by 2 bases, the J end by 5 bases, with 8 bases between. The CDR3 protein is CASSFPGDQPQHF. The CDR3 region has the DNA TGCGCCAGCAGCTTCCCTGGGGATCAGCCCCAGCATTTT.

This chain links TRBV19 with TRBJ1-1; D is perhaps TRBD1 (6 bases). The CDR3 has 13 residues. The V and J ends lost 7 bases and 3 bases respectively, with 12 bases between them. Per the germline V gene, CDR1 is LNHDA and CDR2 is SQIVND (reference sequence). The CDR3 coding sequence is TGTGCCAGTATCGGGGGCTTGGACACTGAAGCTTTCTTT. This translates into CASIGGLDTEAFF.

This rearrangement joins TRBV7-2 to TRBJ2-4; D remains ambiguous. Germline CDR1 reads SGHTA; CDR2 reads FQGNSA. The length of the CDR3 is 16 residues. V shed 3 bases and J shed 1 base, with 13 bases lying between them. The CDR3 coding sequence is TGTGCCAGCAGCTTGGTGTTAGATGGGGCCAAAAACATTCAGTACTTC. Encoded protein: CASSLVLDGAKNIQYF.

The chain employs TRBV18 and TRBJ1-2, with TRBD1 matching 7 bases. The V gene end was trimmed by 2 bases and the J gene end by 8 bases; junction bases not matched to a gene: 5. The CDR3 has 13 residues. Germline loops: CDR1 KGHSH, CDR2 LQKENI. CDR3 protein: CASSPDREKGYTF. The DNA of the CDR3 is TGTGCCAGCTCACCAGACAGGGAGAAGGGCTACACCTTC.

The genes are TRBV10-3 and TRBJ1-2, with unresolved D. V dropped 6 bases and J dropped 6 bases, with 14 bases sitting between them. The CDR3 extends over 13 amino acids. Germline V CDR1 and CDR2: ENHRY, SYGVKD. The DNA for the CDR3 is TGTGCCATCAGCTTCAGTTTAGGCGATGGCTACACCTTC. Its protein product is CAISFSLGDGYTF.

In its sample, this clone was seen a few times. The V and J genes are TRBV19 and TRBJ1-1; maybe TRBD1 (5 bases). There are 13 residues in the CDR3. Trimming took 6 bases from V and 0 from J, leaving 8 bases between them. The V gene's germline CDR1 is LNHDA and CDR2 SQIVND (reference sequence). CDR3 coding DNA: TGTGCCAGTAGAGAGACAGTGAACACTGAAGCTTTCTTT. This codes for CASRETVNTEAFF. The variable domain in full, completed from reference TRBV19 and TRBJ1-1, reads DGGITQSPKYLFRKEGQNVTLSCEQNLNHDAMYWYRQDPGQGLRLIYYSQIVNDFQKGDIAEGYSVSREKKESFPLTVTSAQKNPTAFYLCASRETVNTEAFFGQGTRLTVV.

The V and J genes are TRBV19 and TRBJ1-5; D is possibly TRBD1 (5 bases). The length of the CDR3 is 12 residues. Germline CDR1 is LNHDA and CDR2 is SQIVND (reference sequence). The V gene lost 11 bases and the J gene lost 6 bases, with 14 bases spanning the gap. The DNA of the CDR3 is TGTGCCGCCGAGACGGGGGGTCAGCCCCAGCATTTT. Protein sequence: CAAETGGQPQHF. Full variable domain (rest looked up from reference TRBV19 and TRBJ1-5): DGGITQSPKYLFRKEGQNVTLSCEQNLNHDAMYWYRQDPGQGLRLIYYSQIVNDFQKGDIAEGYSVSREKKESFPLTVTSAQKNPTAFYLCAAETGGQPQHFGDGTRLSIL.

V usage is TRBV7-9 and J usage is TRBJ1-4, with 7 bases lining up with TRBD1. Germline CDR1 is SEHNR and CDR2 is FQNEAQ (reference sequence). The CDR3 has 14 amino acids. V was clipped by 5 bases and J by 8 bases; unmatched bases: 8. CDR3 region: CASSHRDRDEKLFF. CDR3 sequence (DNA): TGTGCCAGCAGCCACCGGGACAGAGACGAAAAACTGTTTTTT.

The J gene is TRBJ2-5, the V gene TRBV7-2; D is unclear. Per germline, CDR1 SGHTA and CDR2 FQGNSA. This CDR3 region has 12 residues. Trimming cost V 6 bases and J 4 bases, with 9 bases left between them. The CDR3 loop reads CASSYFGETQYF. The DNA of the CDR3 is TGTGCCAGCAGTTATTTCGGAGAGACCCAGTACTTC.

The rearrangement joins TRBV2 to TRBJ2-5, with TRBD1 identical over 11 bases. The V and J ends lost 8 bases and 0 bases, in that order; junction bases with no gene match: 5. The V gene's germline CDR1 is SNHLY and CDR2 FYNNEI. This CDR3 has 15 amino acids. CDR3: CASGRDRGYQETQYF. The CDR3 nucleotides read TGTGCCAGCGGCCGGGACAGGGGGTACCAAGAGACCCAGTACTTC.

CDR3 sequence: CASSRGGRQTFRTDTQYF. Here the CDR3 DNA reads TGTGCCAGCAGCAGAGGGGGGCGACAAACCTTCCGCACAGATACGCAGTATTTT. This chain joins TRBV11-2 and TRBJ2-3; D may match TRBD1 or TRBD2 (6 bases each). Germline assignment: CDR1 SGHAT and CDR2 FQNNGV. CDR3 length: 18 amino acids. V was shortened by 5 bases and J by 1 base, with 22 bases between the two germline ends.

This chain connects TRBV9 to TRBJ2-2, with TRBD2 as a possible D gene (5 bases). The CDR3 covers 13 residues. The germline V gene has CDR1 SGDLS and CDR2 YYNGEE. Deletions cut 4 bases from V and 6 bases from J, with 10 bases between. The CDR3 region has the DNA TGTGCCAGCAGCCGACCACTAGCCGGGGAGCTGTTTTTT. It yields the protein CASSRPLAGELFF.

The chain combines TRBV29-1 with TRBJ1-1, with D unresolved. Trimming left V 4 bases short and J 6 bases short, with 12 bases between. The length of the CDR3 is 12 residues. Looked up from germline, CDR1 is SQVTM and CDR2 is ANQGSEA. The CDR3 DNA reads TGCAGCGTTGTTACGGATCACCCTGAAGCTTTCTTT. Translation: CSVVTDHPEAFF.

V is TRBV28 and J is TRBJ2-1; TRBD2 matches at 10 bases. V gave up 5 bases and J gave up 4 bases; unmatched junction bases: 5. Looked up from germline, CDR1 is MDHEN and CDR2 is SYDVKM. The CDR3 runs to 15 residues. The CDR3 DNA reads TGTGCCAGCAGTCCAGGGACTAGCGAATACAATGAGCAGTTCTTC. Residues: CASSPGTSEYNEQFF.

The chain links TRBV6-6 to TRBJ1-1; D possibly corresponds to TRBD1 (5 bases). Germline loops: CDR1 MNHNY, CDR2 SVGAGI (reference sequence). CDR3 size: 13 residues. The ends were cut back, 11 bases at V and 6 bases at J, with 19 bases in the middle. DNA for the CDR3: TGTGCCGGCTGTGGGGGGGTCATCGCTGAAGCTTTCTTT. Translation gives CAGCGGVIAEAFF.

V is TRBV5-1 and J is TRBJ2-3, with D maybe TRBD1 (6 bases). The CDR3 has 14 residues. V shed 2 bases and J shed 0 bases, with 7 bases lying between them. Germline V gene data show CDR1 as SGHRS and CDR2 as YFSETQ. The CDR3 DNA reads as TGCGCCAGCAGCTTAGGACAGAGCACAGATACGCAGTATTTT. It is translated as CASSLGQSTDTQYF.

This clone was seen a handful of times. The rearrangement uses TRBV7-9 and TRBJ1-2; D unclear. The V and J ends lost 5 bases and 2 bases respectively, with 15 bases between them. Germline V gene data show CDR1 as SEHNR and CDR2 as FQNEAQ (reference sequence). The CDR3 runs to 15 residues. The DNA for the CDR3 is TGTGCCAGCAGCCAATCGCCCTTGGGGAACTATGGCTACACCTTC. The encoded protein is CASSQSPLGNYGYTF.

CDR3 residues: CASSRGTLEETQYF. The CDR3 DNA reads as TGCGCCAGCAGCCGCGGGACTTTGGAAGAGACCCAGTACTTC. The V and J genes are TRBV5-1 and TRBJ2-5; tentatively, D is TRBD2 (6 bases). The CDR3 loop spans 14 amino acids. Germline CDR1 reads SGHRS; CDR2 reads YFSETQ. The V and J ends lost 4 bases and 3 bases respectively, with 13 bases between them. The full variable domain, in which reference TRBV5-1 and TRBJ2-5 provide the parts outside the CDR3, is KAGVTQTPRYLIKTRGQQVTLSCSPISGHRSVSWYQQTPGQGLQFLFEYFSETQRNKGNFPGRFSGRQFSNSRSEMNVSTLELGDSALYLCASSRGTLEETQYFGPGTRLLVL.

CDR3 sequence: CASSSPRFGANVLTF. In DNA, the CDR3 is TGTGCCAGCAGCAGTCCCCGATTTGGGGCCAACGTCCTGACTTTC. This chain links TRBV28 with TRBJ2-6; D is ambiguous. Germline V CDR1 and CDR2: MDHEN, SYDVKM. V was pared by 6 bases and J by 3 bases, with 12 bases between. CDR3 length: 15 amino acids.

Here the CDR3 DNA reads TGTGCCAGCTCACCAGCAGGAGAGACCCAGTACTTC. Amino acids: CASSPAGETQYF. V usage is TRBV18 and J usage is TRBJ2-5; D remains ambiguous. Germline CDR1 reads KGHSH; CDR2 reads LQKENI. The CDR3 covers 12 residues. V dropped 2 bases and J dropped 4 bases, with 5 bases sitting between them.

This chain joins TRBV2 and TRBJ1-1; the D gene is possibly TRBD1 (5 bases). V was pared by 0 bases and J by 7 bases, with 12 bases between. Germline lookup yields CDR1 SNHLY and CDR2 FYNNEI. CDR3 length: 14 amino acids. The CDR3 region has the DNA TGTGCCAGCAGTGAAGCGGGTCAGGGCCTTGAAGCTTTCTTT. Protein sequence: CASSEAGQGLEAFF. Full variable domain (rest looked up from reference TRBV2 and TRBJ1-1): EPEVTQTPSHQVTQMGQEVILRCVPISNHLYFYWYRQILGQKVEFLVSFYNNEISEKSEIFDDQFSVERPDGSNFTLKIRSTKLEDSAMYFCASSEAGQGLEAFFGQGTRLTVV.